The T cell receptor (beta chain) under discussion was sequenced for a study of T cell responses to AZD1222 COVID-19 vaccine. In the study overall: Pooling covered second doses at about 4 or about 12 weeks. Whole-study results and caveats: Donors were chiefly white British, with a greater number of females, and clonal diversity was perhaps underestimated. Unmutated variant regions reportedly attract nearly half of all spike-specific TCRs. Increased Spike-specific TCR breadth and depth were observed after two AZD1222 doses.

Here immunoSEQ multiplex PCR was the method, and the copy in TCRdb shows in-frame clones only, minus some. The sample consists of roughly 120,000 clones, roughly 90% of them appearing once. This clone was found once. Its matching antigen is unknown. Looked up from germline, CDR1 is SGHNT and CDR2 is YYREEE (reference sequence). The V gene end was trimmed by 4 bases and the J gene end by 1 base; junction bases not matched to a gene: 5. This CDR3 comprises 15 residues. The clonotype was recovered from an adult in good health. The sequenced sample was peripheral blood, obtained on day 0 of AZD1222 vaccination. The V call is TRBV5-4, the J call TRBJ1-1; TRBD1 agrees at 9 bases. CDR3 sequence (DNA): TGTGCCAGCAGCCGTAAACAGGGGGCGAACACTGAAGCTTTCTTT. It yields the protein CASSRKQGANTEAFF.